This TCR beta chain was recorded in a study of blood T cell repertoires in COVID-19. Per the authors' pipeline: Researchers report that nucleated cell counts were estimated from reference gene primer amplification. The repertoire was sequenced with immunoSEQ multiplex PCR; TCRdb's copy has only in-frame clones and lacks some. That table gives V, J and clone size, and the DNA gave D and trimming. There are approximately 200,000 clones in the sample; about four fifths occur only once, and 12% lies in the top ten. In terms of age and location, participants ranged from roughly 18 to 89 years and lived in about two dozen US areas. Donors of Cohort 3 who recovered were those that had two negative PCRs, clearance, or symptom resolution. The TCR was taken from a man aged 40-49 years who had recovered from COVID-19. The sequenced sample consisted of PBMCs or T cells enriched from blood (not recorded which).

The CDR3 DNA reads TGCGCCAGCAGCTTGGTAACGGGACAGACATTCCAAGAGACCCAGTACTTC. Protein product: CASSLVTGQTFQETQYF. The chain recombines TRBV5-1 with TRBJ2-5; 7 bases fit TRBD1. J gave up 1 base and V 0 bases, and 9 bases lay outside the gene matches. There are 17 residues in the CDR3. Germline V gene lookup returns CDR1 SGHRS and CDR2 YFSETQ.